This T cell receptor (beta chain) came from a study of OX40 agonist ivuxolimab in advanced cancers. Background on the study: Ivuxolimab, an antibody acting as an agonist of OX40 (CD134), was used to treat patients.

This clone was counted a single time. The CDR3 sequence is 12 residues long. Germline lookup yields CDR1 MNHNS and CDR2 SASEGT. V lost 5 bases to trimming and J lost 12 bases, with 17 bases between them. The assay was immunoSEQ multiplex PCR, and TCRdb's table has in-frame clones only and misses some. The sample holds tens of thousands of clones, approximately 90% seen once. This sequence joins TRBV6-1 and TRBJ2-7, with D hard to call. This clonotype was obtained from an adult with an advanced solid tumor such as melanoma, head and neck, liver or kidney cancer. The input for sequencing was CD4+ or CD8+ T cells sorted from blood, taken in a trial of the OX40 agonist ivuxolimab. CDR3 coding DNA: TGTGCCAGCAGTTATTCAGCCGGGCCAGGGTACTTC. Translation: CASSYSAGPGYF.